The T cell receptor (beta chain) described here comes from a study of blood T cell repertoires in COVID-19. Study information: Both acute and convalescent COVID-19 samples were obtained from the United States, Italy and Spain.

Trimming shortened V by 0 bases and J by 0 bases, and 5 bases separated the two germline ends. Germline V lookup: CDR1 SGHTS, CDR2 YDEGEE. The CDR3 is 14 residues long. Those who participated ranged in age from roughly 18 to 100 years and resided in about two dozen US areas. A single count supports this clone. The method was immunoSEQ multiplex PCR; TCRdb's version includes in-frame clones alone and lacks a portion of them. The sample carries 350,000 or so clones, more than 85% recorded once. J is TRBJ2-3 and V is TRBV5-8, with D unclear. The sequenced material came from PBMCs or T cells enriched from blood (not recorded which). This TCR was recovered from a woman under 40 who had recovered from COVID-19. Here the CDR3 reads CASSLAGSTDTQYF. The CDR3 bases are TGTGCCAGCAGCTTGGCCGGGAGCACAGATACGCAGTATTTT.